The rows below give T cell receptor beta chains drawn from one sample of a study of T cell repertoires in cytomegalovirus infection. TCRdb reprocessed the reads via MiXCR and lists one record per CDR3 protein. The table has more than 350,000 distinct CDR3 sequences, roughly a third seen once. The source material was PBMCs. Every receptor here comes from a human donor in good health (CMV status not recorded). Some clones in this sample may be carry-over from other donors' samples. Both conserved end residues are part of each CDR3. The order of the fields is CDR3 protein, CDR3 DNA, V gene, J gene, clone size, D gene. The D gene is left open where the match is weak. Part of the rows lack a size; the others show once, few, many or a class for expanded clones.

CASSSGQSMNSPLHF,TGTGCCAGCAGTTCGGGACAGTCCATGAATTCACCCCTCCACTTT,TRBV27,TRBJ1-6,few,TRBD1
CASVSRVLLSGANVLTF,TGTGCCAGCGTATCTCGGGTCCTTCTCTCTGGGGCCAACGTCCTGACTTTC,TRBV28,TRBJ2-6,NA,NA
CAATGDTGELFF,TGTGCAGCGACAGGGGACACCGGGGAGCTGTTTTTT,TRBV19,TRBJ2-2,NA,TRBD1
CSARDPARDTEAFF,TGCAGTGCTAGAGACCCGGCCAGGGACACTGAAGCTTTCTTT,TRBV20-1,TRBJ1-1,NA,NA
CASSTTGTAYGYTF,TGCGCCAGCAGCACAACCGGGACGGCCTATGGCTACACCTTC,TRBV5-1,TRBJ1-2,few,NA
CASSTGKKYNEQFF,TGTGCCAGTAGTACAGGGAAAAAATACAATGAGCAGTTCTTC,TRBV19,TRBJ2-1,NA,NA
CASSQAQYRDRGWSYNEQFF,TGCGCCAGCAGCCAAGCCCAATACCGGGACAGGGGTTGGTCCTACAATGAGCAGTTCTTC,TRBV4-1,TRBJ2-1,NA,TRBD1
CASSQDTSDSSYEQYF,TGTGCCAGCAGCCAAGATACTAGCGATAGCTCCTACGAGCAGTACTTC,TRBV4-2,TRBJ2-7,NA,TRBD2
CASSLAISLGQPQHF,TGTGCCAGCAGCTTAGCGATAAGCCTCGGTCAGCCCCAGCATTTT,TRBV7-2,TRBJ1-5,many,NA
CASRVQPNTGELFF,TGTGCCAGCCGAGTCCAGCCAAACACCGGGGAGCTGTTTTTT,TRBV6-1,TRBJ2-2,NA,NA
CASRRRTETKVDQPQHF,TGTGCCAGCAGACGCAGGACGGAGACGAAAGTGGATCAGCCCCAGCATTTT,TRBV2,TRBJ1-5,NA,NA
CASSLLGQGGSPLHF,TGTGCCAGCAGTTTACTCGGGCAGGGAGGTTCACCCCTCCACTTT,TRBV12-3/TRBV12-4,TRBJ1-6,NA,NA
CATSYRPENTGELFF,TGCGCCACCTCGTACAGACCAGAGAACACCGGGGAGCTGTTTTTT,TRBV5-1,TRBJ2-2,NA,NA
CASSRDSPYNEKLFF,TGTGCCAGCTCCCGGGACAGCCCTTATAATGAAAAACTGTTTTTT,TRBV18,TRBJ1-4,NA,TRBD1
CSVTGGVTQYF,TGCAGTGTTACAGGGGGAGTGACCCAGTACTTC,TRBV20-1,TRBJ2-5,NA,TRBD1
CSARSWDVGDYEQYF,TGCAGTGCTAGGAGTTGGGATGTGGGGGACTACGAGCAGTACTTC,TRBV20-1,TRBJ2-7,NA,NA
CASSQEGPGYTF,TGTGCCAGCAGCCAAGAAGGGCCGGGCTACACCTTC,TRBV14,TRBJ1-2,NA,NA
CASSQEGTTSGANVLTF,TGCGCCAGCAGCCAAGAGGGCACCACCTCTGGGGCCAACGTCCTGACTTTC,TRBV4-1,TRBJ2-6,few,NA
CASSLRGLAGPTDTQYF,TGTGCCAGCAGCCTGCGGGGACTAGCGGGGCCCACAGATACGCAGTATTTT,TRBV7-2,TRBJ2-3,many,TRBD2
CASSLRPSGVRETPYF,TGTGCCAGCAGCCTACGGCCTAGCGGGGTTAGAGAGACCCCGTACTTC,TRBV7-2,TRBJ2-5,NA,TRBD2
CASRQGANGNQPQHF,TGTGCCAGCAGACAGGGGGCGAATGGCAATCAGCCCCAGCATTTT,TRBV6-2/TRBV6-3,TRBJ1-5,few,TRBD1
CASSIGTGLYEQYF,TGTGCCAGTAGTATTGGGACAGGCCTATACGAGCAGTACTTC,TRBV19,TRBJ2-7,NA,TRBD1
CASTFRPDQPQHF,TGTGCCAGCACCTTTCGGCCAGATCAGCCCCAGCATTTT,TRBV11-2,TRBJ1-5,NA,NA
CSAPVSGGGPRNEQFF,TGCAGTGCTCCCGTGTCTGGGGGGGGGCCGAGGAATGAGCAGTTCTTC,TRBV20-1,TRBJ2-1,NA,NA
CASSLSGGRTYEQYF,TGTGCCAGCAGCCTGAGCGGGGGCCGGACCTACGAGCAGTACTTC,TRBV7-6,TRBJ2-7,few,TRBD2
CASSSSGTQGEKLFF,TGTGCCAGCAGCTCCTCGGGCACCCAGGGGGAAAAACTGTTTTTT,TRBV11-2,TRBJ1-4,NA,NA
CASSQDRVAFF,TGTGCCAGCAGCCAAGATAGAGTAGCTTTCTTT,TRBV4-2,TRBJ1-1,NA,NA
CDSSLATQNIGELFF,TGTGACAGCAGCTTAGCTACTCAGAACATCGGGGAGCTGTTTTTT,TRBV7-2,TRBJ2-2,NA,NA
CASSQVPTTSGGGQNEQFF,TGCGCCAGCAGCCAAGTCCCCACCACTAGCGGGGGGGGCCAAAATGAGCAGTTCTTC,TRBV4-1,TRBJ2-1,NA,TRBD2
CASSSGLAGLYF,TGTGCCAGCAGCTCGGGGTTGGCTGGGCTGTATTTT,TRBV7-2,TRBJ2-3,many,NA
CANSGGVNSPLHF,TGTGCCAACTCAGGGGGCGTTAATTCACCCCTCCACTTT,TRBV10-3,TRBJ1-6,NA,TRBD1
CASSGLAGGEETQYF,TGTGCCAGCAGTGGACTAGCGGGGGGCGAAGAGACCCAGTACTTC,TRBV27,TRBJ2-5,NA,TRBD2
CASRSQGNTEAFF,TGTGCCAGCAGATCACAGGGGAACACTGAAGCTTTCTTT,TRBV6-1,TRBJ1-1,many,NA